The TCR beta chain described here comes from a study of prognosis after radiotherapy for stage I lung cancer. The overall study: Radiotherapy: SBRT, 3 to 5 fractions, biologically effective dose at least 100 Gy. Not a single patient was given any concurrent therapy alongside stereotactic body radiotherapy, also referred to as SBRT.

Two-round multiplex PCR, the amplification method, yielded TCR beta CDR3 from genomic DNA. The first round of PCR was done with primers that matched each TRBV and TRBJ gene. TCRdb re-called the multiplex PCR reads through MiXCR, storing one row per CDR3 protein. The sample shows under 75,000 distinct CDR3 sequences, around a quarter of them seen only once. Points from the study as a whole: Patients' TRBV and TRBJ gene usage reportedly differed by presence or absence of metastases.

This clonotype was recorded at least ten times. What it binds is not known. Germline CDR1 and CDR2: MNHEY and SVGEGT. CDR3 length: 14 residues. Trimming pared 2 bases from V and 4 bases from J, leaving 9 bases between. The chain employs TRBV6-2 or TRBV6-3 and TRBJ1-5; D unclear. This receptor was obtained from a donor over 45 with non-small cell lung cancer. The sequenced sample was PBMCs, obtained before or after stereotactic body radiation therapy (not recorded which). CDR3 loop: CASSYAPPNQPQHF. In DNA, the CDR3 is TGTGCCAGCAGTTACGCACCCCCAAATCAGCCCCAGCATTTT.